The 27 T cell receptor beta chains below all came from one sample that was sequenced in a study of glioma-infiltrating T cells. Using RNA template, CDR3s of TCR alpha and beta were amplified with iRepertoire arm-PCR. From the multiplex PCR reads, TCRdb called clonotypes with MiXCR, one entry per CDR3 protein. Here the sample spans some 18,000 distinct CDR3 sequences, more than 45% being singletons. Sequenced input: glioma tissue, nonneoplastic brain tissue, or PBMCs (not recorded which). The receptors shown here come from a human donor with low-grade glioma or glioblastoma, undergoing nonglioma brain surgery, or in good health (not recorded which).

This clonotype has only one observation. The gene calls are TRBV18 and TRBJ1-1; 7 bases are a match to TRBD1. CDR1 KGHSH and CDR2 LQKENI come from the germline V gene. The CDR3 is 14 residues long. The V gene end was trimmed by 0 bases and the J gene end by 5 bases; junction bases not matched to a gene: 3. Here the CDR3 reads CASSPPRGQTEAFF. The CDR3 DNA sequence: TGTGCCAGCTCACCACCGAGGGGGCAAACTGAAGCTTTCTTT.

In regard to this clonotype: Sequence at one end of the junction differs from germline and may be a read error. V usage is TRBV28 and J usage is TRBJ1-3; the match to TRBD1 covers 8 bases. CDR1 is MDHEN and CDR2 is SYDVKM in the germline V gene. CDR3 size: 17 residues. CDR3 nucleotide sequence: TGTGCCAGCAGCTCTACAGGGGGGATCAGCTCTAGAAACACCATATATTTT. It encodes CASSSTGGISSRNTIYF.

This clonotype was detected only a few times. This rearrangement joins TRBV20-1 to TRBJ2-1, with D possibly being TRBD2 (6 bases). V shed 5 bases and J shed 3 bases, with 20 bases lying between them. Germline-derived CDR1 and CDR2 are DFQATT and SNEGSKA (reference sequence). This CDR3 has 16 amino acids. CDR3 sequence reads: CSAPTRADGHYNEQFF. Here the CDR3 DNA reads TGCAGTGCTCCGACTAGAGCGGATGGACACTACAATGAGCAGTTCTTC.

The chain joins TRBV27 to TRBJ2-7, with 8 positions matching TRBD1. The CDR3 has 14 residues. Germline values: CDR1 MNHEY, CDR2 SMNVEV (reference sequence). With 6 bases clipped from V and 3 bases from J, the junction kept 7 bases outside the gene matches. The CDR3 DNA reads TGTGCCAGCAGCTCAGGGGACAGGAACTACGAGCAGTACTTC. This sequence encodes CASSSGDRNYEQYF.

At least ten counts were recorded for this clonotype. Here the CDR3 reads CASSSGTSGSLRVEQYF. CDR3 sequence (DNA): TGTGCCAGCTCATCCGGGACTAGCGGGAGCCTCCGAGTCGAGCAGTACTTC. V and J are TRBV18 and TRBJ2-7, with 14 bases identical to TRBD2. Germline CDR1 is KGHSH and CDR2 is LQKENI. This CDR3 has 17 amino acids. V was pared by 5 bases and J by 6 bases, with 12 bases of the junction left unmatched. Variable domain in full (rest from reference TRBV18 and TRBJ2-7): NAGVMQNPRHLVRRRGQEARLRCSPMKGHSHVYWYRQLPEEGLKFMVYLQKENIIDESGMPKERFSAEFPKEGPSILRIQQVVRGDSAAYFCASSSGTSGSLRVEQYFGPGTRLTVT.

This clonotype was found a few times. The V call is TRBV20-1, the J call TRBJ1-2; the D gene is possibly TRBD1 (6 bases). The CDR3 loop spans 11 amino acids. The V and J ends lost 7 bases and 4 bases respectively, with 10 bases between them. Looked up from germline, CDR1 is DFQATT and CDR2 is SNEGSKA (reference sequence). The CDR3 sequence: CSGADSYGYTF. CDR3 coding DNA: TGCAGTGGGGCGGACAGCTATGGCTACACCTTC.

This clonotype was observed once. Relative to the germline gene, one junction end is altered; a read error may explain this. This rearrangement joins TRBV20-1 to TRBJ2-4; the D is unclear. The CDR3 runs to 13 residues. Germline loops: CDR1 DFQATT, CDR2 SNEGSKA (reference sequence). CDR3: CSSRFLTPNIQHF. CDR3 coding DNA: TGCAGTTCTAGGTTTCTTACCCCAAACATTCAGCACTTC.

The genes are TRBV6-2 or TRBV6-3 and TRBJ2-2; D might be TRBD1 (6 bases). CDR3 size: 14 residues. V was clipped by 8 bases and J by 0 bases, with 10 bases between them. Germline CDR1 reads MNHEY; CDR2 reads SVGEGT. The CDR3 region is CASSGQSNTGELFF. CDR3 bases: TGTGCCAGCTCCGGACAGTCGAACACCGGGGAGCTGTTTTTT.

There are a few counts of this clonotype. This rearrangement joins TRBV20-1 to TRBJ1-2; D is unclear. The CDR3 is 14 residues long. Germline lookup yields CDR1 DFQATT and CDR2 SNEGSKA (reference sequence). V lost 5 bases to trimming and J lost 2 bases, with 15 bases between them. The CDR3 nucleotides read TGCAGTGCTCCGACGGACGGACTGAACTATGGCTACACCTTC. Translating it yields CSAPTDGLNYGYTF.

J is TRBJ2-7 and V is TRBV4-1; 11 bases are shared with TRBD1. Germline V gene sequence: CDR1 MGHRA, CDR2 YSYEKL. There are 17 residues in the CDR3. J gave up 2 bases and V 1 base, and 7 bases lay outside the gene matches. CDR3 sequence (DNA): TGCGCCAGCAGCCAAGGCCTGGGGGGACAGGGGGCCTACGAGCAGTACTTC. The encoded protein is CASSQGLGGQGAYEQYF.

This clonotype was picked up many times. The V and J genes are TRBV4-2 and TRBJ2-3, with D uncertain. The CDR3 runs 15 residues. Germline V gene sequence: CDR1 LGHNA, CDR2 YNFKEQ. Trimming took 0 bases from V and 0 from J, leaving 7 bases between them. The CDR3 region has the DNA TGTGCCAGCAGCCAAGATCAACCTAGCACAGATACGCAGTATTTT. It is translated as CASSQDQPSTDTQYF.

This clonotype was recorded only once. This chain uses TRBV7-2 with TRBJ2-3, with 14 bases aligning to TRBD2. Germline assignment: CDR1 SGHTA and CDR2 FQGNSA. V shed 4 bases, J shed 6 bases, and the junction held 6 bases outside the gene matches. The CDR3 is made up of 16 amino acids. The CDR3: CASSSGTSGSADTQYF. CDR3 coding DNA: TGTGCCAGCAGCTCCGGGACTAGCGGGAGTGCGGATACGCAGTATTTT. Filled out from reference TRBV7-2 and TRBJ2-3, the complete variable domain reads GAGVSQSPSNKVTEKGKDVELRCDPISGHTALYWYRQSLGQGLEFLIYFQGNSAPDKSGLPSDRFSAERTGGSVSTLTIQRTQQEDSAVYLCASSSGTSGSADTQYFGPGTRLTVL.

In its sample, this clonotype was seen a few times. The chain recombines TRBV28 with TRBJ1-4; D is perhaps TRBD1 (6 bases). The CDR3 is made up of 16 amino acids. With 4 bases removed from V and 0 bases from J, the gap between germline ends came to 12 bases. The germline gives CDR1 MDHEN, CDR2 SYDVKM. The CDR3 reads CASSSTGDATNEKLFF. The CDR3 DNA sequence: TGTGCCAGCAGTTCGACAGGCGATGCAACTAATGAAAAACTGTTTTTT.

The gene calls are TRBV6-1 and TRBJ1-2; D call uncertain. The germline V gene encodes CDR1 MNHNS and CDR2 SASEGT. This CDR3 spans 13 amino acids. V shed 6 bases and J shed 2 bases, with 10 bases lying between them. The CDR3 protein is CASSRTENYGYTF. CDR3 bases: TGTGCCAGCAGCAGGACGGAGAACTATGGCTACACCTTC.

The chain employs TRBV6-2 or TRBV6-3 and TRBJ2-5; D perhaps matches TRBD2 (7 bases). The germline gives CDR1 MNHEY, CDR2 SVGEGT. The CDR3 is 15 amino acids. Trimming stripped 2 bases from V and 4 bases from J, with 14 bases between. The CDR3 nucleotides read TGTGCCAGCAGTTACGGCGCGGGGGCCTCAGAGACCCAGTACTTC. Residues: CASSYGAGASETQYF.

V and J are TRBV20-1 and TRBJ1-5; D is uncertain. Trimming took 1 base from V and 4 from J, leaving 8 bases between them. The germline V gene encodes CDR1 DFQATT and CDR2 SNEGSKA (reference sequence). CDR3 length: 13 amino acids. The DNA for the CDR3 is TGCAGTGCTAGAGGGGCACGGAATCAGCCCCAGCATTTT. This encodes CSARGARNQPQHF.

This clonotype was detected many times. The CDR3: CASSRRGGVNYGYTF. The CDR3, as DNA: TGTGCCAGCAGCCGCCGGGGGGGAGTCAACTATGGCTACACCTTC. The chain employs TRBV6-2 or TRBV6-3 and TRBJ1-2; TRBD1 is a possible D gene (5 bases). The CDR3 runs to 15 residues. CDR1 and CDR2 from the germline V gene are MNHEY and SVGEGT. V lost 6 bases and J lost 2, with 16 bases in between.

This chain connects TRBV7-9 to TRBJ2-7; D possibly corresponds to TRBD1 (6 bases). The length of the CDR3 is 18 residues. Trimming shortened V by 0 bases and J by 0 bases, and 18 bases separated the two germline ends. Germline V gene sequence: CDR1 SEHNR, CDR2 FQNEAQ (reference sequence). CDR3 amino acids: CASSLAKDRLSNSYEQYF. The CDR3 nucleotides read TGTGCCAGCAGCTTAGCGAAAGACAGGCTAAGCAACTCCTACGAGCAGTACTTC.

The table lists this clonotype with a few counts. The V call is TRBV27, the J call TRBJ2-7; 8 nucleotides align to TRBD1. The CDR3 is 16 residues long. With V trimmed by 4 bases and J by 1 base, 9 bases remained unmatched. CDR1 is MNHEY, CDR2 SMNVEV, per germline (reference sequence). The CDR3 loop is CASSYQVRDRSYEQYF. The CDR3 bases are TGTGCCAGCAGTTACCAAGTCCGGGACAGGTCCTACGAGCAGTACTTC.

This chain uses TRBV6-8 with TRBJ1-2; D ambiguous. The CDR3 covers 15 residues. With 2 bases removed from V and 5 bases from J, the gap between germline ends came to 15 bases. Germline CDR1 is MNHGY and CDR2 is SAAAGT. The CDR3 spells CASSYLDGEGYGYTF. The CDR3 coding sequence is TGTGCCAGCAGTTACCTCGACGGGGAAGGGTATGGCTACACCTTC.

The sample holds many counts of this clonotype. The CDR3 sequence: CASSVTGGYTEAFF. In nucleotides, the CDR3 is TGTGCCAGCAGTGTTACAGGGGGATACACTGAAGCTTTCTTT. V gene TRBV2 combines with J gene TRBJ1-1; 8 bases match TRBD1. The ends lost 4 bases at V and 3 bases at J; junction bases unmatched: 4. The CDR3 contains 14 residues. Per the germline V gene, CDR1 is SNHLY and CDR2 is FYNNEI.

This clonotype came up a few times. V usage is TRBV20-1 and J usage is TRBJ1-1, with 8 bases matching TRBD1. This CDR3 is 11 amino acids long. CDR1 and CDR2 from the germline V gene are DFQATT and SNEGSKA (reference sequence). The trim removed 3 bases at V and 11 bases at J, leaving 5 bases unmatched. The CDR3 DNA reads TGCAGTGCTAGGGGGACAGGATTTGCTTTCTTT. Translation: CSARGTGFAFF.

This chain links TRBV20-1 with TRBJ1-2; the match to TRBD1 covers 7 bases. V was pared by 0 bases and J by 7 bases, with 11 bases of the junction left unmatched. The CDR3 extends over 15 amino acids. The germline CDR1 and CDR2 sequences are DFQATT and SNEGSKA (reference sequence). CDR3: CSARDLAGGVIGYTF. CDR3 nucleotides: TGCAGTGCTAGAGATTTGGCAGGGGGAGTAATTGGCTACACCTTC.

This clonotype was counted only a few times. The genes are TRBV18 and TRBJ2-7, with TRBD2 as a possible D gene (6 bases). Deletions cut 3 bases from V and 0 bases from J, with 12 bases between. CDR3 length equals 15 residues. CDR1 is KGHSH and CDR2 is LQKENI in the germline V gene. In DNA form, the CDR3 reads TGTGCCAGCTCACCCGGAAGGAGGGACTCCTACGAGCAGTACTTC. Residues: CASSPGRRDSYEQYF.

Remarks on this clonotype: It may be a read error: a sequence one base away is much more abundant. The chain joins TRBV18 to TRBJ2-2; tentative D call: TRBD2 (6 bases). CDR1 and CDR2 from the germline V gene are KGHSH and LQKENI. The CDR3 totals 15 residues. CDR3 coding DNA: TGTGCCAGCTCACCAGGGGAGGCCCGTACCGGGAAGCTGTTTTTT. It encodes CASSPGEARTGKLFF.

In this sample, this clonotype is medium-sized (0.01 to 0.1%). The rearrangement links TRBV6-1 to TRBJ2-7; TRBD2 is a possible D gene (6 bases). The CDR3 length is 14 residues. V lost 5 bases and J lost 3, with 14 bases in between. CDR1 MNHNS and CDR2 SASEGT come from the germline V gene. CDR3 in amino acids: CASSTTGTLYEQYF. CDR3 coding DNA: TGTGCCAGCAGTACGACCGGGACTCTCTACGAGCAGTACTTC.

This chain joins TRBV28 and TRBJ1-5; D gene ambiguous. The CDR3 consists of 14 residues. V gave up 7 bases and J gave up 0 bases, with 10 bases separating them. Per the germline V gene, CDR1 is MDHEN and CDR2 is SYDVKM. Here the CDR3 DNA reads TGTGCCAGCATGACGGTGAATAGCAATCAGCCCCAGCATTTT. Encoded protein: CASMTVNSNQPQHF.